This TCR beta chain is from a study of beta chain features in type 1 diabetes. Note on this clone: The antigen is undetermined.

Investigators reverse transcribed all isolated RNA, so they sequenced expressed TCRB transcripts. Using immunoSEQ multiplex PCR, the repertoire was profiled, and TCRdb retains in-frame clones only, with some absent. The data show roughly 260,000 clones, roughly 22% seen once. Germline V gene sequence: CDR1 MNHNS, CDR2 SASEGT. V lost 5 bases, J lost 4 bases, and 6 bases stayed unmatched. The CDR3 runs 15 residues. Study-wide points: The naive, central memory and Treg TCRB repertoires looked more alike in patients than they did in healthy donors. For Type 1 diabetes patients, all four CD4+ subsets carried TCRB CDR3s that were moderately but significantly shorter.

This chain uses TRBV6-1 with TRBJ2-1; 9 bases fit TRBD1. The sample comprised naive CD4+ T cells from blood. This TCR was sampled from a woman aged 40 to 50 with type 1 diabetes. Here the CDR3 reads CASSLGTGPYNEQFF. The CDR3, as DNA: TGTGCCAGCAGTCTCGGGACAGGGCCTTACAATGAGCAGTTCTTC.